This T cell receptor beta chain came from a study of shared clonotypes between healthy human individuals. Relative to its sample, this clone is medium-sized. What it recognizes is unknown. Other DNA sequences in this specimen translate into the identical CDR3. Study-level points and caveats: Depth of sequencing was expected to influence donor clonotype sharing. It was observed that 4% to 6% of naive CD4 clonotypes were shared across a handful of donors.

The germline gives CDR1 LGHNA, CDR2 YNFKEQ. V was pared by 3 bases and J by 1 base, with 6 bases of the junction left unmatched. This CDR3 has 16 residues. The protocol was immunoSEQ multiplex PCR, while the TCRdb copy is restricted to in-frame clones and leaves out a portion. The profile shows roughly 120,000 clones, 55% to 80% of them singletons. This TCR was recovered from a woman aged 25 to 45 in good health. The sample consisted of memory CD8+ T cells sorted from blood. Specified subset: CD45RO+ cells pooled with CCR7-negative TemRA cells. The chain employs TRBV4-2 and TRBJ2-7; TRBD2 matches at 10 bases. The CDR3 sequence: CASSQDGTSVSYEQYF. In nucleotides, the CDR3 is TGTGCCAGCAGCCAGGACGGGACTAGCGTATCCTACGAGCAGTACTTC.